This T cell receptor beta chain was captured by sequencing in a study of blood T cells in healthy people across ages. This clonotype was recorded at least ten times. The CDR3 runs to 13 residues. Germline loops: CDR1 MNHEY, CDR2 SMNVEV (reference sequence). Between the trimmed V and J ends, which lost 6 bases and 4 bases, there was a span of 12 bases. Primed by a sample-barcoded 5' primer and a J-beta primer mix, a second PCR proceeded for about 7 to 11 cycles. TCRdb reprocessed the 5' RACE reads via MiXCR and lists one record per CDR3 protein. The table has under 1 million distinct CDR3 sequences, approximately 44% seen once.

The rearrangement links TRBV27 to TRBJ2-5, with D possibly matching TRBD1 (7 bases). The sequence derives from a man in his 60s in good health. Sequenced: blood. The CDR3 region has the DNA TGTGCCAGCAGCAGACAGGGAGGAGAGACCCAGTACTTC. Translation gives CASSRQGGETQYF.